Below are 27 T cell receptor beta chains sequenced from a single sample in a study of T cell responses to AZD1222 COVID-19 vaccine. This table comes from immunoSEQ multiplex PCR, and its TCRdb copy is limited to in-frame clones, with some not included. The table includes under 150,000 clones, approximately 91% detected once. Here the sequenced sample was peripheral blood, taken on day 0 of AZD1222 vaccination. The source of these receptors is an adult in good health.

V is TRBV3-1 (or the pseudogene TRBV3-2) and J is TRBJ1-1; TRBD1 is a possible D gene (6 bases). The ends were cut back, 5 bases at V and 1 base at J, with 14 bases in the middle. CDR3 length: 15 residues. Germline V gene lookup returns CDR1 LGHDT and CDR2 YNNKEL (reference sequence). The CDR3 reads CASSSPGQKNTEAFF. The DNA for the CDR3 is TGTGCCAGCAGCAGTCCCGGACAGAAGAACACTGAAGCTTTCTTT.

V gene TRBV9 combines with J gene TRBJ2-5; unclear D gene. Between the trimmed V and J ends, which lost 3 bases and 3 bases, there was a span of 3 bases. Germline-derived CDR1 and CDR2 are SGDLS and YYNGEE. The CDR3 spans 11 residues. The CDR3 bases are TGTGCCAGCAGCGGCAAAGAGACCCAGTACTTC. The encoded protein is CASSGKETQYF.

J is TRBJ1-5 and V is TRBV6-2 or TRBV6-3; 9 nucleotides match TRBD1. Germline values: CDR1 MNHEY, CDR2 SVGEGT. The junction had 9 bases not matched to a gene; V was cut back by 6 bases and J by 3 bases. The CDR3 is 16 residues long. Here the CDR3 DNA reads TGTGCCAGCAGCTTGAGGACAGGGGTGCTCAATCAGCCCCAGCATTTT. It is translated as CASSLRTGVLNQPQHF.

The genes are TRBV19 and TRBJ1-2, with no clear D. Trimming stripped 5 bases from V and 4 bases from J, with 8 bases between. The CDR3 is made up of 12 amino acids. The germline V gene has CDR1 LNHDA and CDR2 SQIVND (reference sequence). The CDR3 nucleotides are TGTGCCAGTAGTGAAGGGCCCTATGGCTACACCTTC. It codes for CASSEGPYGYTF.

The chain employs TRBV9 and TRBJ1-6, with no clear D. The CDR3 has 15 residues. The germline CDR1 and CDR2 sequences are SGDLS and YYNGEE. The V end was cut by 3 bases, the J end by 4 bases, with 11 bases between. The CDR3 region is CASSEGVRYNSPLHF. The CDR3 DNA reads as TGTGCCAGCAGCGAGGGAGTCCGATATAATTCACCCCTCCACTTT.

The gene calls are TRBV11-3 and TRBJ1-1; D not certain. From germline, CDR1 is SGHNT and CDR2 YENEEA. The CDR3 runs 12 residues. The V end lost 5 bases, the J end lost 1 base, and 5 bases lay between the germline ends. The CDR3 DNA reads TGTGCCAGCAGCGGTTCGAACACTGAAGCTTTCTTT. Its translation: CASSGSNTEAFF.

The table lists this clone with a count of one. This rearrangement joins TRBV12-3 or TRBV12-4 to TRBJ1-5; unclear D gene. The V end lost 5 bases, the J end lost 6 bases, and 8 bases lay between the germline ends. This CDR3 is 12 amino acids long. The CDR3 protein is CASSASSQPQHF. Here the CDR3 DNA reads TGTGCCAGCAGTGCTAGTAGTCAGCCCCAGCATTTT.

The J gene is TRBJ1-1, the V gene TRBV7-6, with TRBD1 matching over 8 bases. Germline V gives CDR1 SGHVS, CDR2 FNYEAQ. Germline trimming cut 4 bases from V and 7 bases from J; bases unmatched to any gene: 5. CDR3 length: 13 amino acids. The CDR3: CASSSGQVNEAFF. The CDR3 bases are TGTGCCAGCAGCTCGGGACAGGTTAATGAAGCTTTCTTT.

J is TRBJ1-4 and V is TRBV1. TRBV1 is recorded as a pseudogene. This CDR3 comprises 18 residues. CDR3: CTSSQDGVRDSRGEKLFF. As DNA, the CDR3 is TGCACCAGCAGCCAAGACGGGGTTCGAGACAGCCGGGGCGAAAAACTGTTTTTT.

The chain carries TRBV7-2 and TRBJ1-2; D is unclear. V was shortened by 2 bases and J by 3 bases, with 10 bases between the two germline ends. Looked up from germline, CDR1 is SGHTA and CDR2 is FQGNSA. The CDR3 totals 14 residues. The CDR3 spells CASSLSHSYYGYTF. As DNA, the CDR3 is TGTGCCAGCAGCTTAAGTCACAGCTACTATGGCTACACCTTC.

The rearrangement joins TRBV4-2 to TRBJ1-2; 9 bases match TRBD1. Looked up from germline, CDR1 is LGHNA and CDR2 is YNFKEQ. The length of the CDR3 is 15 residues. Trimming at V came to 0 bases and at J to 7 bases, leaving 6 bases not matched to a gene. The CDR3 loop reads CASSQDKGDRVGYTF. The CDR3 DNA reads TGTGCCAGCAGCCAAGATAAAGGGGACAGGGTTGGCTACACCTTC.

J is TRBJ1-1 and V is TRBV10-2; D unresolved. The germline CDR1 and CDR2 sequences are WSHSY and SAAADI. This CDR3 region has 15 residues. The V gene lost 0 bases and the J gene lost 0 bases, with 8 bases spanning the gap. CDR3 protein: CASSESNILNTEAFF. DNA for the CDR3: TGCGCCAGCAGTGAGTCTAACATCCTGAACACTGAAGCTTTCTTT.

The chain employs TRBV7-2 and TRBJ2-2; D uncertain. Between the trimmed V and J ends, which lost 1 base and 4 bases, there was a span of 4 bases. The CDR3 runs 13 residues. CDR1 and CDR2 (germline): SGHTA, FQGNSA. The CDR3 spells CASSLVSTGELFF. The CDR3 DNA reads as TGTGCCAGCAGCTTAGTCAGCACCGGGGAGCTGTTTTTT.

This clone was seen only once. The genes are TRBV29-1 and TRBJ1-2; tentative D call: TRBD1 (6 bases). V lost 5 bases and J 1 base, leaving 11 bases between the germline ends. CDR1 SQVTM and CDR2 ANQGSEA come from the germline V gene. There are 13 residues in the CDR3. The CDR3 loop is CSVQGQRNYGYTF. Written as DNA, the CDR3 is TGCAGCGTTCAAGGACAGCGTAACTATGGCTACACCTTC.

DNA for the CDR3: TGCAGCGTTGAATGGGTTAGCGGCCAAGAGACCCAGTACTTC. Protein sequence: CSVEWVSGQETQYF. This chain joins TRBV29-1 and TRBJ2-5, with D possibly being TRBD2 (6 bases). The germline gives CDR1 SQVTM, CDR2 ANQGSEA. The germline V and J ends were trimmed by 2 bases and 1 base, with 11 bases remaining between them. The CDR3 spans 14 residues.

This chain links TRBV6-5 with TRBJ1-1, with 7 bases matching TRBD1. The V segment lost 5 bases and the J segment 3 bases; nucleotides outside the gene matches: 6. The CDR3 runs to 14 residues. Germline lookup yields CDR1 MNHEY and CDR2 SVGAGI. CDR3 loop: CASSKGQKHTEAFF. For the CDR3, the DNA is TGTGCCAGCAGTAAGGGACAGAAGCACACTGAAGCTTTCTTT.

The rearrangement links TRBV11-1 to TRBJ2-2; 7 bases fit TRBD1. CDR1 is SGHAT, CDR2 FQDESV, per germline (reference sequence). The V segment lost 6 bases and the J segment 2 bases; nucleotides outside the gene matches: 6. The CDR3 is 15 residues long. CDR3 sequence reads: CASSNRGLNTGELFF. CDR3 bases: TGTGCCAGCAGTAACAGGGGTTTAAACACCGGGGAGCTGTTTTTT. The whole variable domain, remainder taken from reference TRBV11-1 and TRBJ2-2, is EAEVAQSPRYKITEKSQAVAFWCDPISGHATLYWYRQILGQGPELLVQFQDESVVDDSQLPKDRFSAERLKGVDSTLKIQPAELGDSAMYLCASSNRGLNTGELFFGEGSRLTVL.

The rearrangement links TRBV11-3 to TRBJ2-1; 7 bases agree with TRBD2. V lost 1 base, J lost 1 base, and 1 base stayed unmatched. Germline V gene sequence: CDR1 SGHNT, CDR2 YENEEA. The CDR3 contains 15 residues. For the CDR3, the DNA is TGTGCCAGCAGCTTAGCGGGAGGATCCTACAATGAGCAGTTCTTC. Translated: CASSLAGGSYNEQFF.

The CDR3 here is CASSLSSDRKETQYF. The DNA of the CDR3 is TGTGCCAGCAGCCTTTCCTCCGACAGGAAAGAGACCCAGTACTTC. The chain joins TRBV3-1 (or the pseudogene TRBV3-2) to TRBJ2-5; TRBD1 might be the D (6 bases). The length of the CDR3 is 15 residues. Trimming cost V 4 bases and J 3 bases, with 15 bases left between them. Germline loops: CDR1 LGHDT, CDR2 YNNKEL (reference sequence).

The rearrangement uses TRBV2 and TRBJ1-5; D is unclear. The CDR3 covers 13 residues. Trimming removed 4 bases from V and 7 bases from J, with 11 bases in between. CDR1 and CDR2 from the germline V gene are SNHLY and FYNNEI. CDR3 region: CASSATSGQPQHF. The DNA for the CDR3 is TGTGCCAGCAGTGCTACATCGGGGCAGCCCCAGCATTTT.

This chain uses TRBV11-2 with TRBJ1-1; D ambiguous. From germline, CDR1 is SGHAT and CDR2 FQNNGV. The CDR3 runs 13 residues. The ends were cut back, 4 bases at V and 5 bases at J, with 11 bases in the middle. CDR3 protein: CASSWAGKTEAFF. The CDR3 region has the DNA TGTGCCAGCAGCTGGGCAGGAAAAACTGAAGCTTTCTTT.

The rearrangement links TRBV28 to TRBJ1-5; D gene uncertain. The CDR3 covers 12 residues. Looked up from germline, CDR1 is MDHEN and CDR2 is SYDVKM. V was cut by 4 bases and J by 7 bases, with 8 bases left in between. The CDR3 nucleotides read TGTGCCAGCAGTTCCAGCTGGCAGCCCCAGCATTTT. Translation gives CASSSSWQPQHF.

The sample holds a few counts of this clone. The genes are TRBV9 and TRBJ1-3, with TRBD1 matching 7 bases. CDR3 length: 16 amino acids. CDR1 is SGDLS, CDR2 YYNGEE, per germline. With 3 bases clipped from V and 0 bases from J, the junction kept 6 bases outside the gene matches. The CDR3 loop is CASSGGQAHSGNTIYF. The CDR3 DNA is TGTGCCAGCAGCGGAGGACAGGCTCACTCTGGAAACACCATATATTTT.

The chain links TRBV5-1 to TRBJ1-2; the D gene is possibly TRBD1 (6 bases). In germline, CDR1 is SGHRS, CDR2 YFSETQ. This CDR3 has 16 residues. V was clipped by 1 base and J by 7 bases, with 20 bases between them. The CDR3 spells CASSLSPGTPTSGYTF. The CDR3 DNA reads TGCGCCAGCAGCTTGAGCCCCGGGACACCTACCTCTGGCTACACCTTC.

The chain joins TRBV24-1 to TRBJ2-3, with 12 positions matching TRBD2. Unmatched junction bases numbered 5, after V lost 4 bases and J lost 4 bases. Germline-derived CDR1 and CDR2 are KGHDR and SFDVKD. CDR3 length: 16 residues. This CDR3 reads CATSDPGLAGSDTQYF. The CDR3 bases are TGTGCCACCAGTGACCCGGGACTAGCGGGTTCAGATACGCAGTATTTT.

The CDR3 DNA follows: TGTGCCAGCAGCGCCCTTGGCGGGAACAGATATGAGCAGTTCTTC. Encoded protein: CASSALGGNRYEQFF. The J gene is TRBJ2-1, the V gene TRBV6-4; the D gene is possibly TRBD2 (6 bases). Trimming shortened V by 6 bases and J by 8 bases, and 20 bases separated the two germline ends. This CDR3 has 15 residues. CDR1 and CDR2 from the germline V gene are MRHNA and SNTAGT.

CDR3 in amino acids: CASSGDRESTEAFF. The CDR3 DNA reads as TGTGCCAGCAGCGGGGACAGGGAGAGTACTGAAGCTTTCTTT. The J gene is TRBJ1-1, the V gene TRBV9, with 9 nucleotides matching TRBD1. Looked up from germline, CDR1 is SGDLS and CDR2 is YYNGEE. V shed 3 bases and J 5 bases; nucleotides not matched to a gene: 5. The CDR3 covers 14 residues.